The 17 T cell receptor beta chains listed next were all sequenced from one sample in a study of blood T cell repertoires in COVID-19. TCRdb's table, derived via immunoSEQ multiplex PCR, lists solely in-frame clones and lacks some. Altogether approximately 200,000 clones are present, about nine tenths being singletons, with the ten largest covering 10%. The specimen was PBMCs or T cells enriched from blood (not recorded which). These receptors were collected from a young man with acute COVID-19.

The chain links TRBV27 to TRBJ2-7; the D gene is possibly TRBD2 (5 bases). The CDR3 is made up of 11 amino acids. Trimming pared 11 bases from V and 5 bases from J, leaving 13 bases between. Germline V gives CDR1 MNHEY, CDR2 SMNVEV (reference sequence). The CDR3 spells CAVSGYDEQYF. For the CDR3, the DNA is TGTGCCGTATCGGGATACGACGAGCAGTACTTC.

The chain carries TRBV7-3 and TRBJ2-1; 8 bases line up with TRBD2. V shed 5 bases, J shed 7 bases, and the junction held 16 bases outside the gene matches. Per germline, CDR1 SGHTA and CDR2 FQGTGA. The CDR3 has 17 amino acids. The CDR3 sequence is CASSPLSSGSRGNEQFF. CDR3 coding DNA: TGTGCCAGCAGCCCTCTATCGAGCGGGAGTAGAGGGAATGAGCAGTTCTTC. The complete variable domain, with remaining parts taken from reference TRBV7-3 and TRBJ2-1, reads GAGVSQTPSNKVTEKGKYVELRCDPISGHTALYWYRQSLGQGPEFLIYFQGTGAADDSGLPNDRFFAVRPEGSVSTLKIQRTERGDSAVYLCASSPLSSGSRGNEQFFGPGTRLTVL.

This chain links TRBV7-9 with TRBJ1-5, with 12 bases fitting TRBD1. The CDR3 loop spans 15 amino acids. V lost 5 bases and J lost 7; bases outside the gene matches: 6. Germline V gene lookup returns CDR1 SEHNR and CDR2 FQNEAQ (reference sequence). The CDR3 sequence: CASSLGGTGGQPQHF. CDR3 bases: TGTGCCAGCAGCCTGGGTGGGACAGGGGGCCAGCCCCAGCATTTT.

The rearrangement uses TRBV24-1 and TRBJ2-1, with 10 bases aligning to TRBD2. J lost 4 bases, V lost 3 bases, and 2 bases had no gene match. The germline V gene encodes CDR1 KGHDR and CDR2 SFDVKD. This CDR3 contains 15 residues. The CDR3 DNA follows: TGTGCCACCAGTGATGAACTAGCGGGGTACAATGAGCAGTTCTTC. This codes for CATSDELAGYNEQFF.

Notes on this clone: The identical CDR3 is also encoded by other nucleotide sequences in the sample. V is TRBV30 and J is TRBJ1-6, with 9 bases that match TRBD1. The V gene's germline CDR1 is GTSNPN and CDR2 SVGIG (reference sequence). The CDR3 totals 13 residues. The V and J ends lost 1 base and 8 bases, in that order; junction bases with no gene match: 0. This CDR3 is CAWSGQGDSPLHF. The CDR3 DNA reads as TGTGCCTGGAGTGGACAGGGGGATTCACCCCTCCACTTT.

This chain connects TRBV28 to TRBJ2-7, with TRBD2 matching over 9 bases. This CDR3 comprises 16 residues. Germline V gene data show CDR1 as MDHEN and CDR2 as SYDVKM. V shed 7 bases and J 7 bases; nucleotides not matched to a gene: 17. CDR3 region: CASTPGLAKSVREQYF. The CDR3 DNA is TGTGCCAGCACCCCGGGACTAGCTAAATCCGTACGGGAGCAGTACTTC.

The chain recombines TRBV7-9 with TRBJ1-5; TRBD1 matches at 9 bases. V dropped 5 bases and J dropped 7; count of bases not matched to a gene: 9. The germline gives CDR1 SEHNR, CDR2 FQNEAQ (reference sequence). CDR3 length: 15 residues. CDR3 sequence: CASSRDREESQPQHF. CDR3 bases: TGTGCCAGCAGCAGGGACAGGGAAGAAAGCCAGCCCCAGCATTTT.

The sample holds a few counts of this clone. V is TRBV19 and J is TRBJ1-5; maybe TRBD1 (5 bases). The CDR3 length is 15 residues. CDR1 and CDR2 (germline): LNHDA, SQIVND (reference sequence). Trimming shortened V by 7 bases and J by 0 bases, and 13 bases separated the two germline ends. The CDR3 region has the DNA TGTGCCAGTAAGGCAGGGCGAGTTAGCAATCAGCCCCAGCATTTT. Amino acid sequence: CASKAGRVSNQPQHF.

The genes are TRBV11-3 and TRBJ2-3, with 9 bases lining up with TRBD2. Per germline, CDR1 SGHNT and CDR2 YENEEA. The length of the CDR3 is 18 residues. After removal of 0 bases from V and 3 bases from J, the junction contained 10 bases not matched to a gene. This chain's CDR3 is CASSLEPPGSGRTDTQYF. In DNA form, the CDR3 reads TGTGCCAGCAGCTTAGAGCCCCCCGGTAGCGGGAGAACAGATACGCAGTATTTT.

This sequence joins TRBV6-2 or TRBV6-3 and TRBJ2-2; the match to TRBD1 covers 7 bases. After removal of 5 bases from V and 0 bases from J, the junction contained 3 bases not matched to a gene. Germline V gene lookup returns CDR1 MNHEY and CDR2 SVGEGT. The CDR3 has 15 residues. CDR3 nucleotides: TGTGCCAGCAGTACAGGGGTCTCGAACACCGGGGAGCTGTTTTTT. Translation: CASSTGVSNTGELFF.

The V and J genes are TRBV12-5 and TRBJ2-2; D remains unclear. Germline loops: CDR1 LGHNT, CDR2 FRNRAP. The CDR3 sequence is 16 residues long. The V and J ends lost 0 bases and 2 bases respectively, with 10 bases between them. The CDR3 DNA reads as TGTGCTAGTGGTTTGGTAGTCCAGATTAACACCGGGGAGCTGTTTTTT. Translation gives CASGLVVQINTGELFF.

The chain recombines TRBV7-3 with TRBJ2-2; D is perhaps TRBD2 (6 bases). V was pared by 2 bases and J by 2 bases, with 12 bases between. The germline gives CDR1 SGHTA, CDR2 FQGTGA. The CDR3 is 16 residues long. CDR3 residues: CASSLWGTENTGELFF. The CDR3 coding sequence is TGTGCCAGCAGCTTATGGGGGACTGAAAACACCGGGGAGCTGTTTTTT. Combining the CDR3 with reference TRBV7-3 and TRBJ2-2 gives the whole variable domain GAGVSQTPSNKVTEKGKYVELRCDPISGHTALYWYRQSLGQGPEFLIYFQGTGAADDSGLPNDRFFAVRPEGSVSTLKIQRTERGDSAVYLCASSLWGTENTGELFFGEGSRLTVL.

V gene TRBV15 combines with J gene TRBJ2-3; a possible D gene is TRBD1 (6 bases). CDR1 is LNHNV, CDR2 YYDKDF, per germline (reference sequence). The CDR3 is made up of 14 amino acids. V shed 8 bases and J shed 0 bases, with 12 bases lying between them. This chain's CDR3 is CATRGGRSTDTQYF. CDR3 coding DNA: TGTGCCACCCGAGGGGGACGGAGCACAGATACGCAGTATTTT. The full variable domain, completed using reference TRBV15 and TRBJ2-3, is DAMVIQNPRYQVTQFGKPVTLSCSQTLNHNVMYWYQQKSSQAPKLLFHYYDKDFNNEADTPDNFQSRRPNTSFCFLDIRSPGLGDTAMYLCATRGGRSTDTQYFGPGTRLTVL.

In regard to this clone: The same CDR3 also results from other DNA sequences found in this sample. This rearrangement joins TRBV4-1 to TRBJ2-7; 10 bases agree with TRBD1. J gave up 4 bases and V 0 bases, and 3 bases lay outside the gene matches. Germline lookup yields CDR1 MGHRA and CDR2 YSYEKL. The CDR3 totals 15 residues. The CDR3 protein is CASSQEVDRGYEQYF. In DNA form, the CDR3 reads TGCGCCAGCAGCCAAGAGGTGGACAGGGGGTACGAGCAGTACTTC.

This chain joins TRBV6-5 and TRBJ2-5; TRBD1 agrees at 7 bases. Unmatched junction bases numbered 10, after V lost 7 bases and J lost 5 bases. CDR1 and CDR2 from the germline V gene are MNHEY and SVGAGI. The CDR3 runs to 14 residues. The CDR3 nucleotides read TGTGCCAGCACCCCAGACAGGGACGGGGAGACCCAGTACTTC. Translation gives CASTPDRDGETQYF.

V and J are TRBV28 and TRBJ1-1; D gene unclear. Trimming took 1 base from V and 0 from J, leaving 6 bases between them. The germline V gene has CDR1 MDHEN and CDR2 SYDVKM. This CDR3 is built from 14 residues. For the CDR3, the DNA is TGTGCCAGCAGTTTATTGCGCGTGAACACTGAAGCTTTCTTT. The encoded protein is CASSLLRVNTEAFF.

The chain combines TRBV5-1 with TRBJ2-1, with TRBD2 identical over 14 bases. The length of the CDR3 is 19 residues. Germline V CDR1 and CDR2: SGHRS, YFSETQ. With 1 base clipped from V and 6 bases from J, the junction kept 12 bases outside the gene matches. CDR3 sequence reads: CASSLLPGLAGVFPNEQFF. The CDR3 bases are TGCGCCAGCAGCTTGCTACCGGGACTAGCGGGAGTATTCCCCAATGAGCAGTTCTTC.